Given below is one T cell receptor beta chain in context. This sample also contains other DNA sequences that code for the same CDR3. The sample is drawn from a study of blood T cell repertoires in COVID-19. Sequencing was performed with immunoSEQ multiplex PCR; in TCRdb, only in-frame clones are kept and a portion is missing. This sample yields over 200,000 clones, of which about 87% are seen a single time; 2.5% belongs to the top ten. Germline CDR1 reads SGHRS; CDR2 reads YFSETQ. Trimming removed 0 bases at V and 3 bases at J, with 7 bases between. This CDR3 region has 14 residues. This clonotype was obtained from a woman aged 40 to 49 with acute COVID-19. The chain joins TRBV5-1 to TRBJ1-3, with D uncertain. Sequencing was carried out using PBMCs or T cells enriched from blood (not recorded which). CDR3 nucleotides: TGCGCCAGCAGCTTGGCTGGAGATGGAAACACCATATATTTT. Its translation: CASSLAGDGNTIYF. The complete variable domain, with remaining parts taken from reference TRBV5-1 and TRBJ1-3, reads KAGVTQTPRYLIKTRGQQVTLSCSPISGHRSVSWYQQTPGQGLQFLFEYFSETQRNKGNFPGRFSGRQFSNSRSEMNVSTLELGDSALYLCASSLAGDGNTIYFGEGSWLTVV.